Listed below are T cell receptor beta chains from one sample, sequenced in a study of cytomegalovirus exposure and HLA in healthy donors. Libraries were prepared by immunoSEQ multiplex PCR; TCRdb keeps only in-frame clonotypes and omits some of them. The data show approximately 120,000 clones, 94% seen once. The sample consisted of PBMCs. These receptors all come from a woman aged 18 to 35 in good health and CMV-seronegative. Each CDR3 is given with its conserved first and last residue. Fields, in order: CDR3 protein, CDR3 DNA, clone size, D gene, J gene, V gene. D genes are given only for firm matches. Clone size is not always given. Where it is, it says once, few, many or a class for expanded clones.

cdr3_aa: CASSPETGGDYGYTF
cdr3_nt: TGTGCCAGCTCACCAGAAACAGGGGGGGACTATGGCTACACCTTC
clone_size: -
d_call: TRBD1
j_call: TRBJ1-2
v_call: TRBV18

cdr3_aa: CASEGGRTYEQYF
cdr3_nt: TGTGCTTCCGAAGGGGGCAGGACCTACGAGCAGTACTTC
clone_size: -
d_call: TRBD1
j_call: TRBJ2-7
v_call: TRBV28

cdr3_aa: CASSQEIRDSRYGYTF
cdr3_nt: TGTGCCAGCAGCCAAGAGATACGGGACAGCAGATATGGCTACACCTTC
clone_size: -
d_call: TRBD1
j_call: TRBJ1-2
v_call: TRBV4-2

cdr3_aa: CSASPLELQYF
cdr3_nt: TGCAGTGCTAGCCCTCTAGAACTGCAGTACTTC
clone_size: -
d_call: -
j_call: TRBJ2-7
v_call: TRBV20-1

cdr3_aa: CASSLLGGSSYNEQFF
cdr3_nt: TGTGCCAGCAGTTTATTAGGCGGGAGCTCCTACAATGAGCAGTTCTTC
clone_size: few
d_call: TRBD2
j_call: TRBJ2-1
v_call: TRBV28

cdr3_aa: CASSYSSSGYNEQFF
cdr3_nt: TGTGCCAGCAGTTACTCTTCTAGCGGTTACAATGAGCAGTTCTTC
clone_size: -
d_call: TRBD2
j_call: TRBJ2-1
v_call: TRBV6-5

cdr3_aa: CASSFSPLASTDTQYF
cdr3_nt: TGTGCCAGCAGCTTTAGCCCGCTAGCAAGCACAGATACGCAGTATTTT
clone_size: -
d_call: -
j_call: TRBJ2-3
v_call: TRBV7-9

cdr3_aa: CASSTEGLAGSSTDTQYF
cdr3_nt: TGCGCCAGCAGCACCGAAGGACTAGCGGGATCTAGCACAGATACGCAGTATTTT
clone_size: -
d_call: TRBD2
j_call: TRBJ2-3
v_call: TRBV5-1

cdr3_aa: CASSQEGGRGGPYNEQFF
cdr3_nt: TGTGCCAGCAGCCAAGAAGGAGGTCGGGGAGGGCCATACAATGAGCAGTTCTTC
clone_size: -
d_call: TRBD2
j_call: TRBJ2-1
v_call: TRBV4-2

cdr3_aa: CATGGSYGYTF
cdr3_nt: TGTGCCACCGGCGGGAGTTATGGCTACACCTTC
clone_size: -
d_call: -
j_call: TRBJ1-2
v_call: TRBV10-3

cdr3_aa: CASSYSSGANYGYTF
cdr3_nt: TGTGCCAGCAGTTACTCCAGTGGGGCCAACTATGGCTACACCTTC
clone_size: -
d_call: -
j_call: TRBJ1-2
v_call: TRBV6-5

cdr3_aa: CASSLYTGGTEAFF
cdr3_nt: TGTGCCAGCAGTTTGTATACAGGGGGCACTGAAGCTTTCTTT
clone_size: -
d_call: TRBD1
j_call: TRBJ1-1
v_call: TRBV27

cdr3_aa: CASSSWSSGIAGEQFF
cdr3_nt: TGTGCCAGTAGTAGTTGGTCTAGCGGGATTGCCGGTGAGCAGTTCTTC
clone_size: -
d_call: TRBD2
j_call: TRBJ2-1
v_call: TRBV19

cdr3_aa: CASSLGTAYEQYF
cdr3_nt: TGTGCCAGCAGTCTCGGGACAGCCTACGAGCAGTACTTC
clone_size: once
d_call: TRBD1
j_call: TRBJ2-7
v_call: TRBV6-5

cdr3_aa: CASSLAGVNPMGQYF
cdr3_nt: TGTGCCAGCAGTTTAGCAGGGGTAAATCCCATGGGGCAGTACTTC
clone_size: once
d_call: -
j_call: TRBJ2-7
v_call: TRBV27

cdr3_aa: CASRTGGTYTEAFF
cdr3_nt: TGTGCCAGCAGGACAGGGGGGACTTACACTGAAGCTTTCTTT
clone_size: -
d_call: TRBD1
j_call: TRBJ1-1
v_call: TRBV6-1

cdr3_aa: CASSAQGSREKLFF
cdr3_nt: TGTGCCAGCAGCGCTCAGGGGTCCCGGGAAAAACTGTTTTTT
clone_size: -
d_call: -
j_call: TRBJ1-4
v_call: TRBV7-9

cdr3_aa: CASSLGGGSDTQYF
cdr3_nt: TGTGCCAGCAGCTTAGGGGGGGGATCAGATACGCAGTATTTT
clone_size: -
d_call: TRBD2
j_call: TRBJ2-3
v_call: TRBV7-2

cdr3_aa: CASSHHNTPSGSLYEQFF
cdr3_nt: TGCGCCAGCAGCCATCACAATACACCTAGCGGGAGTTTGTATGAGCAGTTCTTC
clone_size: once
d_call: TRBD2
j_call: TRBJ2-1
v_call: TRBV4-1

cdr3_aa: CASSEGGTFYNEQFF
cdr3_nt: TGTGCCAGCAGTGAAGGCGGGACCTTCTACAATGAGCAGTTCTTC
clone_size: -
d_call: -
j_call: TRBJ2-1
v_call: TRBV2

cdr3_aa: CASSLDWETQYF
cdr3_nt: TGTGCCAGCAGCTTAGACTGGGAGACCCAGTACTTC
clone_size: -
d_call: -
j_call: TRBJ2-5
v_call: TRBV7-9

cdr3_aa: CSALTGGTDHGYTF
cdr3_nt: TGCAGCGCTCTAACTGGCGGGACAGATCATGGCTACACCTTC
clone_size: -
d_call: TRBD1
j_call: TRBJ1-2
v_call: TRBV29-1

cdr3_aa: CSVVTDRGNTIYF
cdr3_nt: TGCAGCGTTGTTACGGACAGGGGAAACACCATATATTTT
clone_size: once
d_call: TRBD1
j_call: TRBJ1-3
v_call: TRBV29-1

cdr3_aa: CASSYSEGGAETQYF
cdr3_nt: TGTGCCAGCAGTTACTCGGAAGGGGGCGCAGAGACCCAGTACTTC
clone_size: once
d_call: TRBD1
j_call: TRBJ2-5
v_call: TRBV6-6

cdr3_aa: CATHFTGARLYSNQPQHF
cdr3_nt: TGCGCCACCCACTTCACAGGGGCGAGGCTCTATAGCAATCAGCCCCAGCATTTT
clone_size: -
d_call: TRBD1
j_call: TRBJ1-5
v_call: TRBV10-1

cdr3_aa: CASSTFQDTEAFF
cdr3_nt: TGTGCCAGCAGCACCTTTCAGGACACTGAAGCTTTCTTT
clone_size: -
d_call: -
j_call: TRBJ1-1
v_call: TRBV7-3

cdr3_aa: CASSYGGTYEQYF
cdr3_nt: TGTGCCAGCAGTTATGGGGGGACCTACGAGCAGTACTTC
clone_size: -
d_call: -
j_call: TRBJ2-7
v_call: TRBV6-6

cdr3_aa: CASSVAPSGSYNEQFF
cdr3_nt: TGTGCCAGCAGCGTAGCGCCCAGCGGGTCGTACAATGAGCAGTTCTTC
clone_size: -
d_call: -
j_call: TRBJ2-1
v_call: TRBV9

cdr3_aa: CASRREGMNTEAFF
cdr3_nt: TGTGCCAGCAGGAGGGAGGGTATGAACACTGAAGCTTTCTTT
clone_size: -
d_call: -
j_call: TRBJ1-1
v_call: TRBV2

cdr3_aa: CASSTFRPGQGRGQPQHF
cdr3_nt: TGTGCCAGCAGCACCTTTAGACCCGGACAGGGCAGGGGTCAGCCCCAGCATTTT
clone_size: -
d_call: TRBD1
j_call: TRBJ1-5
v_call: TRBV7-2

cdr3_aa: CASSNYRGANEKLFF
cdr3_nt: TGTGCCAGCAGCAATTACAGGGGCGCGAATGAAAAACTGTTTTTT
clone_size: -
d_call: TRBD1
j_call: TRBJ1-4
v_call: TRBV7-9

cdr3_aa: CASSSDRGSDTQYF
cdr3_nt: TGTGCCAGCAGCTCAGACAGGGGCTCAGATACGCAGTATTTT
clone_size: many
d_call: TRBD1
j_call: TRBJ2-3
v_call: TRBV7-3

cdr3_aa: CASSPDHRELGNEKLFF
cdr3_nt: TGTGCCAGCTCACCAGACCACCGGGAATTGGGTAATGAAAAACTGTTTTTT
clone_size: -
d_call: -
j_call: TRBJ1-4
v_call: TRBV18

cdr3_aa: CASSSAREGGETQYF
cdr3_nt: TGTGCCAGCAGTTCCGCCCGGGAGGGGGGGGAGACCCAGTACTTC
clone_size: once
d_call: TRBD2
j_call: TRBJ2-5
v_call: TRBV28

cdr3_aa: CASSFAGRNEQFF
cdr3_nt: TGTGCCAGCAGCTTCGCCGGGAGGAATGAGCAGTTCTTC
clone_size: -
d_call: TRBD2
j_call: TRBJ2-1
v_call: TRBV11-3

cdr3_aa: CASTSRQGGSYEQYF
cdr3_nt: TGTGCCAGCACCTCTAGACAGGGGGGGTCCTACGAGCAGTACTTC
clone_size: -
d_call: TRBD1
j_call: TRBJ2-7
v_call: TRBV27

cdr3_aa: CASSTGLADGYF
cdr3_nt: TGTGCCAGCAGCACGGGACTAGCTGACGGGTATTTT
clone_size: -
d_call: TRBD2
j_call: TRBJ2-3
v_call: TRBV7-8

cdr3_aa: CASSVSGTDYEQYF
cdr3_nt: TGCGCCAGCAGCGTTAGCGGGACCGACTACGAGCAGTACTTC
clone_size: -
d_call: TRBD2
j_call: TRBJ2-7
v_call: TRBV5-1

cdr3_aa: CASSWGALGREAFF
cdr3_nt: TGTGCCAGCAGCTGGGGTGCCTTGGGGCGGGAAGCTTTCTTT
clone_size: -
d_call: -
j_call: TRBJ1-1
v_call: TRBV5-4

cdr3_aa: CASSLGGQERGGYTF
cdr3_nt: TGTGCCAGCAGCTTAGGGGGACAGGAGCGAGGAGGCTACACCTTC
clone_size: -
d_call: TRBD1
j_call: TRBJ1-2
v_call: TRBV7-9

cdr3_aa: CASSDSGPYEQYF
cdr3_nt: TGTGCCAGCAGTGATAGTGGTCCCTACGAGCAGTACTTC
clone_size: once
d_call: -
j_call: TRBJ2-7
v_call: TRBV2

cdr3_aa: CASRRPGYRGLGYTF
cdr3_nt: TGTGCCAGTCGAAGACCGGGCTACAGGGGGCTTGGCTACACCTTC
clone_size: -
d_call: TRBD1
j_call: TRBJ1-2
v_call: TRBV19

cdr3_aa: CASTAGATLLYEQYF
cdr3_nt: TGTGCCAGCACCGCGGGAGCCACCCTACTCTACGAGCAGTACTTC
clone_size: -
d_call: TRBD2
j_call: TRBJ2-7
v_call: TRBV6-1

cdr3_aa: CASSQLPDRSGANVLTF
cdr3_nt: TGCGCCAGCAGTCAATTACCAGACAGGTCTGGGGCCAACGTCCTGACTTTC
clone_size: -
d_call: -
j_call: TRBJ2-6
v_call: TRBV23-1

cdr3_aa: CASSINRGTEAFF
cdr3_nt: TGTGCCAGTAGTATAAATCGGGGCACTGAAGCTTTCTTT
clone_size: -
d_call: -
j_call: TRBJ1-1
v_call: TRBV19

cdr3_aa: CASSFGERDTQYF
cdr3_nt: TGCGCCAGCAGCTTCGGGGAGAGAGATACGCAGTATTTT
clone_size: -
d_call: -
j_call: TRBJ2-3
v_call: TRBV5-1

cdr3_aa: CASSSGQGTYNSPLHF
cdr3_nt: TGTGCCAGCAGTTCGGGACAGGGAACTTATAATTCACCCCTCCACTTT
clone_size: -
d_call: TRBD1
j_call: TRBJ1-6
v_call: TRBV28

cdr3_aa: CAWSVRGLGSNQPQHF
cdr3_nt: TGTGCCTGGAGTGTAAGGGGGTTAGGCAGCAATCAGCCCCAGCATTTT
clone_size: -
d_call: -
j_call: TRBJ1-5
v_call: TRBV30

cdr3_aa: CASSKDGQGPNYGYTF
cdr3_nt: TGTGCCAGCAGCAAAGATGGGCAGGGCCCGAACTATGGCTACACCTTC
clone_size: -
d_call: -
j_call: TRBJ1-2
v_call: TRBV4-2

cdr3_aa: CASSSRSGAGPTSHPGNEQFF
cdr3_nt: TGTGCCAGTAGTTCTCGCTCGGGGGCAGGGCCGACTAGCCACCCCGGCAATGAGCAGTTCTTC
clone_size: -
d_call: -
j_call: TRBJ2-1
v_call: TRBV19

cdr3_aa: CAWRRAGLYEQYF
cdr3_nt: TGTGCCTGGAGAAGAGCGGGACTCTACGAGCAGTACTTC
clone_size: -
d_call: TRBD2
j_call: TRBJ2-7
v_call: TRBV30

cdr3_aa: CASSSQTGFSTDTQYF
cdr3_nt: TGTGCCAGCAGTTCCCAGACAGGGTTTAGCACAGATACGCAGTATTTT
clone_size: -
d_call: TRBD1
j_call: TRBJ2-3
v_call: TRBV28

cdr3_aa: CASSLARQSNQPQHF
cdr3_nt: TGTGCCAGCAGCTTGGCTCGACAGTCCAATCAGCCCCAGCATTTT
clone_size: -
d_call: -
j_call: TRBJ1-5
v_call: TRBV5-6

cdr3_aa: CASGWGLVRGGDEQFF
cdr3_nt: TGTGCTAGTGGTTGGGGGCTTGTGAGGGGGGGCGATGAGCAGTTCTTC
clone_size: -
d_call: -
j_call: TRBJ2-1
v_call: TRBV12-5

cdr3_aa: CASSDLDLQETQYF
cdr3_nt: TGTGCCAGCAGCGATCTAGATTTACAAGAGACCCAGTACTTC
clone_size: -
d_call: -
j_call: TRBJ2-5
v_call: TRBV28